This T cell receptor (beta chain) comes out of a study of T-cell reconstitution after alpha-beta-depleted transplantation in children. During its preparation, the TCRbeta library received unique molecular identifiers. MiXCR was run by TCRdb on the PCR reads, yielding one entry per CDR3 protein. The table shows some 340,000 distinct CDR3 sequences, with around 10% occurring only once. This clonotype was recorded a few times. In germline, CDR1 is MNHEY, CDR2 SMNVEV (reference sequence). V was pared by 8 bases and J by 3 bases, with 17 bases of the junction left unmatched. This CDR3 has 18 residues. Here the sequenced sample was PBMCs from the stem cell graft donor, taken from the stem cell graft. The chain employs TRBV27 and TRBJ2-7, with 12 nucleotides matching TRBD1. This receptor was taken from a human donor who donated a stem cell graft to a child with acute lymphoblastic leukemia. The CDR3 coding sequence is TGTGCCAGCCGACCGACCGGGACAGGGGGCGTCATTTACTACGAGCAGTACTTC. Translated: CASRPTGTGGVIYYEQYF.